The 14 T cell receptor beta chains in this list originate from one sample, sequenced in a study of tumor-infiltrating lymphocytes in primary liver carcinoma. Co-extraction of both nucleic acids (RNA and DNA) used roughly 20-33 mg of unsorted bulk tissue. The researchers produced TCR beta cDNA from 500 ng total RNA with a constant-region primer. The TCR beta library was amplified through three nested multiplex PCR rounds in a modified ARM-PCR procedure. Each of the first two PCR rounds ran about 9 cycles with TRBV1-TRBV30 forward and C-beta reverse primers. TCRdb redid the calling of the multiplex PCR reads with MiXCR, one entry per CDR3 protein. Counted here are tens of thousands of distinct CDR3 sequences, roughly 70% occurring once; the ten biggest clones make up around two fifths. Material: liver tumor tissue from sampling region 4. Subset described: tumor region T4, right-lateral pole. The receptor set was obtained from a man between 40 and 49 years old with primary liver carcinoma and hepatitis B virus infection.

Worth noting for this clonotype: A much larger clone differs from this one at a single base, so this may be a read error. This rearrangement joins TRBV11-2 to TRBJ2-5; no reliable D call. This CDR3 is 13 amino acids long. CDR1 is SGHAT and CDR2 is FQNNGV in the germline V gene. This CDR3 is CASRLESKGTQYF. The CDR3 DNA is TGTGCCAGCAGGTTAGAATCCAAGGGGACCCAGTACTTC.

The gene calls are TRBV6-6 and TRBJ2-3; D is perhaps TRBD2 (5 bases). The CDR3 runs to 16 residues. V was shortened by 9 bases and J by 6 bases, with 25 bases between the two germline ends. Germline values: CDR1 MNHNY, CDR2 SVGAGI (reference sequence). CDR3 protein: CARSPIAGGVTDTQYF. As DNA, the CDR3 is TGTGCCAGAAGTCCCATTGCGGGTGGAGTCACTGATACGCAGTATTTT.

In regard to this clonotype: In this CDR3 the conserved last residue, phenylalanine or tryptophan, is missing, so a read error is likely. This chain joins TRBV10-3 and TRBJ2-2, with a possible D match to TRBD1 (7 bases). CDR1 is ENHRY, CDR2 SYGVKD, per germline. This CDR3 comprises 14 residues. For the CDR3, the DNA is TGTGCCGCCGAGGAGGGGGCTAACACCCGGGAGCTGTTTATT. Translated, it gives CAAEEGANTRELFI.

A note on this clonotype: In this CDR3 the conserved last residue, phenylalanine or tryptophan, is missing, so a read error is likely. Here the CDR3 DNA reads TGCAGCGTTAGTTTGAGGATCTCGAACACTGGAGCTTTCCTT. It specifies CSVSLRISNTGAFL. V usage is TRBV29-1 and J usage is TRBJ1-1; no reliable D call. Germline V gene data show CDR1 as SQVTM and CDR2 as ANQGSEA. The length of the CDR3 is 14 residues.

With respect to this clonotype: A junction end diverges from the germline sequence, so it may reflect a read error. In DNA, the CDR3 is TGTACCAGCAACTTAGCATTAGAAGGGGCGAACACCGGTGAGCTGTTTTTT. Translating it yields CTSNLALEGANTGELFF. V is TRBV11-2 and J is TRBJ2-2; D is perhaps TRBD1 (5 bases). Germline V gene lookup returns CDR1 SGHAT and CDR2 FQNNGV. This CDR3 is built from 17 residues.

To note about this clonotype: A junction boundary mismatches the germline segment, possibly from a read error. The chain joins TRBV4-3 to TRBJ2-1; D uncertain. Germline V CDR1 and CDR2: LGHNA, YSLEER. The CDR3 is 16 amino acids. CDR3 in amino acids: CASSQDPYPEYNEQSF. The CDR3 region has the DNA TGCGCCAGCAGCCAAGATCCCTACCCAGAATACAATGAGCAGTCCTTC.

Of note for this clonotype: The junction departs from germline at one end; a sequencing error may be responsible. The chain employs TRBV5-5 and TRBJ2-1, with D perhaps TRBD1 or TRBD2 (5 bases each). The CDR3 is made up of 15 amino acids. Per the germline V gene, CDR1 is SGHKS and CDR2 is YYEKEE (reference sequence). The CDR3 coding sequence is TGTACCAGCAACTTGGATGGGGGAACCTACAATGAGCAGTTCTTC. Translated: CTSNLDGGTYNEQFF.

Note on this clonotype: A much bigger clone sits one base away, suggesting this may be a read error. This chain links TRBV10-3 with TRBJ2-1; possible D gene TRBD1, 6 bases. CDR3 length: 15 amino acids. The V end lost 7 bases, the J end lost 9 bases, and 22 bases lay between the germline ends. Germline V CDR1 and CDR2: ENHRY, SYGVKD. The CDR3 loop reads CAINNLGQGGVEQFF. The CDR3 nucleotides are TGTGCCATCAATAACCTGGGACAAGGAGGAGTTGAGCAGTTCTTC.

Comments on this clonotype: Germline and junction disagree at one end, which may indicate a read error. The chain joins TRBV11-2 to TRBJ1-2; D is unclear. The CDR3 spans 13 residues. Germline CDR1 SGHAT, CDR2 FQNNGV. The CDR3 nucleotides are TGTGCCAACAGCCTAGGAGCTAACTATGGCTCCACCTTC. Translated: CANSLGANYGSTF.

This chain uses TRBV29-1 with TRBJ2-1; maybe TRBD1 (5 bases). The CDR3 is made up of 15 amino acids. Germline CDR1 is SQVTM and CDR2 is ANQGSEA. The V and J ends lost 0 bases and 7 bases respectively, with 16 bases between them. The chain's CDR3 is CSVEDQEQELNEQFF. CDR3 sequence (DNA): TGCAGCGTTGAAGACCAGGAACAGGAGTTAAATGAGCAGTTCTTC.

This clonotype was observed once. This may arise from a read error, as a much more abundant clone is one base away. The chain uses TRBV24-1 and TRBJ2-4; TRBD1 might be the D (5 bases). This CDR3 is built from 17 residues. The V end lost 3 bases, the J end lost 2 bases, and 16 bases lay between the germline ends. The germline gives CDR1 KGHDR, CDR2 SFDVKD. CDR3 protein: CATSDPRQWATKNIQYF. The CDR3 DNA reads TGTGCCACCAGTGATCCGAGACAGTGGGCTACCAAAAACATTCAGTACTTC.

In its sample, this clonotype was seen many times. The rearrangement joins TRBV29-1 to TRBJ1-2; no reliable D call. V was shortened by 5 bases and J by 2 bases, with 12 bases between the two germline ends. Germline assignment: CDR1 SQVTM and CDR2 ANQGSEA. The length of the CDR3 is 13 residues. Here the CDR3 DNA reads TGCAGCGTTCCTGGAGTTGGAAACTATGGCTACACCTTC. It translates to CSVPGVGNYGYTF. Looking up the rest from reference TRBV29-1 and TRBJ1-2 gives the full variable domain: SAVISQKPSRDICQRGTSLTIQCQVDSQVTMMFWYRQQPGQSLTLIATANQGSEATYESGFVIDKFPISRPNLTFSTLTVSNMSPEDSSIYLCSVPGVGNYGYTFGSGTRLTVV.

Remarks on this clonotype: The junction differs from germline at one of its ends, possibly a read error. The rearrangement links TRBV5-4 to TRBJ1-1; the D gene is possibly TRBD1 (5 bases). Germline CDR1 is SGHNT and CDR2 is YYREEE (reference sequence). This CDR3 comprises 14 residues. The CDR3: CASSMARANTEALF. CDR3 nucleotide sequence: TGTGCCAGCAGCATGGCCAGGGCGAACACTGAAGCTCTCTTT. Full variable domain (remainder filled in from reference TRBV5-4 and TRBJ1-1): ETGVTQSPTHLIKTRGQQVTLRCSSQSGHNTVSWYQQALGQGPQFIFQYYREEENGRGNFPPRFSGLQFPNYSSELNVNALELDDSALYLCASSMARANTEALFGQGTRLTVV.

This clonotype was seen just once. A read error may be the cause here, since a much bigger clone is one base away. DNA of the CDR3: TGTGCCAGCAGGTTTGACAGGATCAATCAGCCCCAGCATTTT. This codes for CASRFDRINQPQHF. This chain uses TRBV6-2 or TRBV6-3 with TRBJ1-5; perhaps TRBD1 as D (6 bases). Germline-derived CDR1 and CDR2 are MNHEY and SVGEGT. Trimming took 6 bases from V and 3 from J, leaving 12 bases between them. The CDR3 is 14 residues long.